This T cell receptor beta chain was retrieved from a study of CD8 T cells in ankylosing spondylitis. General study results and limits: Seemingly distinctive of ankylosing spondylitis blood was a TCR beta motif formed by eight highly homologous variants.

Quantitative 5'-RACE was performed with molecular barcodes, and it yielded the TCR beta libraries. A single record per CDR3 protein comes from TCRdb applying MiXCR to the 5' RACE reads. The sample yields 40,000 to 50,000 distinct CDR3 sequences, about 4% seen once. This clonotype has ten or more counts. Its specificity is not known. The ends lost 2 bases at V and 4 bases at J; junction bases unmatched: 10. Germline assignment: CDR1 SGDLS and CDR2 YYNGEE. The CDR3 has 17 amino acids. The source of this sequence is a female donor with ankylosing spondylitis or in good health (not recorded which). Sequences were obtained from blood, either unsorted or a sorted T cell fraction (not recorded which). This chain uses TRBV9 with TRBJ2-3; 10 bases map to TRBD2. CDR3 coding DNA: TGTGCCAGCAGCGTCTCCCCGGTAGCGGGGGGAGCAGATACGCAGTATTTT. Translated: CASSVSPVAGGADTQYF. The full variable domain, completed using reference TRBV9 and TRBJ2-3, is DSGVTQTPKHLITATGQRVTLRCSPRSGDLSVYWYQQSLDQGLQFLIQYYNGEERAKGNILERFSAQQFPDLHSELNLSSLELGDSALYFCASSVSPVAGGADTQYFGPGTRLTVL.